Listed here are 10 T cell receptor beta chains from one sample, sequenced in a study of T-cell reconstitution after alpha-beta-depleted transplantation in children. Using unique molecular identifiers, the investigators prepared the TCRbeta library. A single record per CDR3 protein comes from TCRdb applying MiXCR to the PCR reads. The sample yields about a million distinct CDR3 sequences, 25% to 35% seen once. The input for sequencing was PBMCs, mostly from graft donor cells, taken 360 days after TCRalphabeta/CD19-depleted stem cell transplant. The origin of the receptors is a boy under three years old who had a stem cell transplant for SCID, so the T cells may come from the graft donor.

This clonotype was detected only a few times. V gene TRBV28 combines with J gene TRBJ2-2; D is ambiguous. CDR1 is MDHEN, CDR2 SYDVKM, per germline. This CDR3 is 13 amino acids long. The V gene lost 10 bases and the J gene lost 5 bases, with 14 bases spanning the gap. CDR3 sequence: CANRERATGELFF. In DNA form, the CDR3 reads TGTGCCAATAGAGAAAGGGCTACCGGGGAGCTGTTTTTT.

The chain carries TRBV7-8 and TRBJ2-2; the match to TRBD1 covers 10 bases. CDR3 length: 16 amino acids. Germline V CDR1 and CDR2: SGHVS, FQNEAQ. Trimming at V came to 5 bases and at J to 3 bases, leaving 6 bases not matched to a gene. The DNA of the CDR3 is TGTGCCAGCAGCCTCACTGGGACAGGGGACACCGGGGAGCTGTTTTTT. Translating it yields CASSLTGTGDTGELFF.

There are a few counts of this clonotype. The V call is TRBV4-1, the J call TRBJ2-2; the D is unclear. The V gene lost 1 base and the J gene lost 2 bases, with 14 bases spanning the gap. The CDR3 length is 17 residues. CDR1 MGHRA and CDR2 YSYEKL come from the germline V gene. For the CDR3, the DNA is TGCGCCAGCAGCCAAGGGGCTCGCAGGCGAAACACCGGGGAGCTGTTTTTT. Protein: CASSQGARRRNTGELFF.

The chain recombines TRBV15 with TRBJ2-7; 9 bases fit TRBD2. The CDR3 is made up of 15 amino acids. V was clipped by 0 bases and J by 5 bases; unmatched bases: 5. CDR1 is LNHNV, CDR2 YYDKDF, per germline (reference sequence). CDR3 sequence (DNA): TGTGCCACCAGCAGAGATCGGAGCGGGGGGAACGAGCAGTACTTC. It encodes CATSRDRSGGNEQYF.

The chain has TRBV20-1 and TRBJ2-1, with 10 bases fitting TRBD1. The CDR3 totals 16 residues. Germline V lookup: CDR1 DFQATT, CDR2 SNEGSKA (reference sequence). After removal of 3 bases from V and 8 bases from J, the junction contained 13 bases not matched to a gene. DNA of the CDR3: TGCAGTGCTAGTGAACCCGGGACAGGGGTTCTCCATGAGCAGTTCTTC. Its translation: CSASEPGTGVLHEQFF.

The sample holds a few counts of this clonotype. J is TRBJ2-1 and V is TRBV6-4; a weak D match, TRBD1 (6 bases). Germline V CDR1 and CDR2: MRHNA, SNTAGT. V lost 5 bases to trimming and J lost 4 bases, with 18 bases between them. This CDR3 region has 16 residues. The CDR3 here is CASSLRQADSYNEQFF. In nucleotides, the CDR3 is TGTGCCAGCAGTCTCCGACAGGCTGATAGTTACAATGAGCAGTTCTTC.

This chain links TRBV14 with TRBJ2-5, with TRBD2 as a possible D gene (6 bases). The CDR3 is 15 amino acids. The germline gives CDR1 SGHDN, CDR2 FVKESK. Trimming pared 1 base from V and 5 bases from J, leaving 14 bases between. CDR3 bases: TGTGCCAGCAGCCAAGGGTGGCGGGGAGATGAGACCCAGTACTTC. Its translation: CASSQGWRGDETQYF. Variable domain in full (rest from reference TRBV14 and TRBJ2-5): EAGVTQFPSHSVIEKGQTVTLRCDPISGHDNLYWYRRVMGKEIKFLLHFVKESKQDESGMPNNRFLAERTGGTYSTLKVQPAELEDSGVYFCASSQGWRGDETQYFGPGTRLLVL.

CDR3 sequence reads: CASSSSGEWNEQYF. DNA of the CDR3: TGTGCCAGCAGTTCGTCCGGGGAGTGGAACGAGCAGTACTTC. This chain links TRBV28 with TRBJ2-7, with TRBD2 as a possible D gene (5 bases). This CDR3 contains 14 residues. CDR1 and CDR2 from the germline V gene are MDHEN and SYDVKM. V was shortened by 4 bases and J by 5 bases, with 15 bases between the two germline ends.

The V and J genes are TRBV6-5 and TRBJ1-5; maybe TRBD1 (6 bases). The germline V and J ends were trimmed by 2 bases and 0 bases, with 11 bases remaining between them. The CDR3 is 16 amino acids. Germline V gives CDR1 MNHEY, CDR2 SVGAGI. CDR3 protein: CASSYGGADSNQPQHF. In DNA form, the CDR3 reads TGTGCCAGCAGTTACGGGGGGGCGGATAGCAATCAGCCCCAGCATTTT.

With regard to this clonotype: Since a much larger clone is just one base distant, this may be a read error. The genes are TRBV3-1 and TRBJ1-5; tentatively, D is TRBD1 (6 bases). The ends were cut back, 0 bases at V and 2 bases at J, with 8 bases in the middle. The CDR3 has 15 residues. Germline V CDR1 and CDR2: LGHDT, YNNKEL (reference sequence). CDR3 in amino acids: CASSQDHRGNQPQHF. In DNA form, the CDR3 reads TGTGCCAGCAGCCAAGATCACAGGGGCAATCAGCCCCAGCATTTT.